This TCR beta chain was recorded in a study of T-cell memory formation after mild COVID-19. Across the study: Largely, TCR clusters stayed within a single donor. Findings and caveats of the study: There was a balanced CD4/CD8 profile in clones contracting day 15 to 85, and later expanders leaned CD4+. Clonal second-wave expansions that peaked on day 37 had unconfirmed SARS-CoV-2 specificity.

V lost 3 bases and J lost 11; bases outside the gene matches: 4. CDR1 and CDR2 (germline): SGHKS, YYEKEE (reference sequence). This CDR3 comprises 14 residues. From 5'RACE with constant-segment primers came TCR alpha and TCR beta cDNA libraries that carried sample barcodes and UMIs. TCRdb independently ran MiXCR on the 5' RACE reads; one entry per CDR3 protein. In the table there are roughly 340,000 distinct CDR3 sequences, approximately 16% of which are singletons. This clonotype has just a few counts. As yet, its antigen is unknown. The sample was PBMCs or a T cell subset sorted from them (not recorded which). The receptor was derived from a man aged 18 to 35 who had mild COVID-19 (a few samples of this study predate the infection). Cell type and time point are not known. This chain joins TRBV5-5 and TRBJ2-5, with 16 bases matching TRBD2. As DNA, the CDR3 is TGTGCCAGCAGCTCGGGACTAGCGGGGGGGTGGCAGTACTTC. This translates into CASSSGLAGGWQYF.